These T cell receptor beta chains were read from a single sample in a study of T-cell memory formation after mild COVID-19. TCRdb redid the calling of the 5' RACE reads with MiXCR, one entry per CDR3 protein. The table includes 450,000 or so distinct CDR3 sequences, roughly 20% detected once. The sequencing sample was made of PBMCs or a T cell subset sorted from them (not recorded which). The receptors shown here come from an adult woman who had mild COVID-19 (a few samples of this study predate the infection). Cell type and time point are not known. The CDR3 runs from the conserved cysteine through the conserved F or W. Fields, in order: J gene, V gene, clone size, D gene, CDR3 protein, CDR3 DNA. The D gene is left open where the match is weak. Not every row has a clone size; where given, it reads once, few, many or a size class.

J gene: TRBJ2-1
V gene: TRBV7-6
clone size: -
D gene: TRBD2
CDR3 protein: CASSRTGGSSYNEQFF
CDR3 DNA: TGTGCCAGCAGCCGTACCGGGGGGAGCTCCTACAATGAGCAGTTCTTC

J gene: TRBJ2-1
V gene: TRBV5-1
clone size: -
D gene: TRBD2
CDR3 protein: CASSLGGLAGSNEQFF
CDR3 DNA: TGCGCCAGCAGCTTGGGAGGACTAGCGGGATCCAATGAGCAGTTCTTC

J gene: TRBJ2-3
V gene: TRBV6-5
clone size: -
D gene: -
CDR3 protein: CASSYRRDTDTQYF
CDR3 DNA: TGTGCCAGCAGTTACCGGAGGGACACAGATACGCAGTATTTT

J gene: TRBJ2-7
V gene: TRBV5-1
clone size: -
D gene: TRBD1
CDR3 protein: CASSLFGTDSYEQYF
CDR3 DNA: TGCGCCAGCAGCTTGTTCGGGACAGACTCCTACGAGCAGTACTTC

J gene: TRBJ2-2
V gene: TRBV5-1
clone size: -
D gene: TRBD2
CDR3 protein: CASSPPGLAGGRSGELFF
CDR3 DNA: TGCGCCAGCAGCCCGCCGGGACTAGCGGGGGGCCGGTCCGGGGAGCTGTTTTTT

J gene: TRBJ2-6
V gene: TRBV7-3
clone size: -
D gene: -
CDR3 protein: CASSSPALVDGANVLTF
CDR3 DNA: TGTGCCAGCAGCTCCCCTGCATTGGTCGACGGGGCCAACGTCCTGACTTTC

J gene: TRBJ2-7
V gene: TRBV18
clone size: -
D gene: -
CDR3 protein: CASSTGRGFYEQYF
CDR3 DNA: TGTGCCAGCTCAACGGGCCGGGGGTTCTACGAGCAGTACTTC

J gene: TRBJ2-1
V gene: TRBV6-5
clone size: -
D gene: TRBD1
CDR3 protein: CASRTRQGAYNEQFF
CDR3 DNA: TGTGCCAGCAGGACCCGACAGGGGGCCTACAATGAGCAGTTCTTC

J gene: TRBJ2-2
V gene: TRBV7-3
clone size: few
D gene: -
CDR3 protein: CASRSSGTGELFF
CDR3 DNA: TGTGCCAGCAGATCCAGTGGCACCGGGGAGCTGTTTTTT

J gene: TRBJ2-1
V gene: TRBV7-6
clone size: -
D gene: -
CDR3 protein: CASSLDQGSYNEQFF
CDR3 DNA: TGTGCCAGCAGCCTTGACCAGGGGTCCTACAATGAGCAGTTCTTC

J gene: TRBJ2-2
V gene: TRBV24-1
clone size: few
D gene: -
CDR3 protein: CATSDGVTGELFF
CDR3 DNA: TGTGCCACCAGTGATGGAGTTACCGGGGAGCTGTTTTTT

J gene: TRBJ1-5
V gene: TRBV15
clone size: once
D gene: TRBD1
CDR3 protein: CATSRDHPDRDNQPQHF
CDR3 DNA: TGTGCCACCAGCAGAGATCACCCCGACAGGGACAATCAGCCCCAGCATTTT

J gene: TRBJ2-2
V gene: TRBV29-1
clone size: few
D gene: TRBD2
CDR3 protein: CSVEGGIGYTGELFF
CDR3 DNA: TGCAGCGTTGAGGGAGGGATTGGGTACACCGGGGAGCTGTTTTTT

J gene: TRBJ2-3
V gene: TRBV11-2
clone size: -
D gene: -
CDR3 protein: CASSLGSGHGLVTDTQYF
CDR3 DNA: TGTGCCAGCAGCTTAGGGTCGGGCCACGGGTTGGTCACAGATACGCAGTATTTT

J gene: TRBJ2-3
V gene: TRBV20-1
clone size: -
D gene: TRBD2
CDR3 protein: CSEAGGPGTDTQYF
CDR3 DNA: TGCAGTGAGGCGGGGGGGCCGGGCACAGATACGCAGTATTTT

J gene: TRBJ1-2
V gene: TRBV20-1
clone size: -
D gene: -
CDR3 protein: CSARSPGGRSRGYTF
CDR3 DNA: TGCAGTGCGAGAAGTCCGGGGGGCCGTTCGCGTGGCTACACCTTC

J gene: TRBJ2-7
V gene: TRBV14
clone size: -
D gene: -
CDR3 protein: CASSQVPGGEQYF
CDR3 DNA: TGTGCCAGCAGCCAAGTTCCCGGCGGGGAGCAGTACTTC

J gene: TRBJ1-2
V gene: TRBV6-4
clone size: -
D gene: -
CDR3 protein: CASKDPAGYGYTF
CDR3 DNA: TGTGCCAGCAAGGACCCGGCGGGTTATGGCTACACCTTC